This record covers a single T cell receptor (beta chain). The sample is drawn from a study of blood T cell repertoires in COVID-19. V lost 0 bases to trimming and J lost 4 bases, with 10 bases between them. This CDR3 is built from 15 residues. The germline V gene has CDR1 MGHDK and CDR2 SYGVNS. Participants spanned ages about 18 to 89 years and resided in 24 US areas. Donors were grouped by their self-reported clinical history. Cohort 3 donors counted as recovered after two negative PCRs, clearance, or resolved symptoms. As processed by the authors: Counts of nucleated cells, estimated from reference gene primer amplification, were obtained. Produced via immunoSEQ multiplex PCR; TCRdb's table is partial and in-frame only. D and trimming were read from the DNA, whereas the V and J calls and clone size are those reported in that table. The sample includes 200,000 to 250,000 clones, more than 80% of them seen just once.

The chain joins TRBV25-1 to TRBJ1-3, with D unclear. The TCR sequence derives from a man younger than 45 who had recovered from COVID-19. Sequencing was carried out using PBMCs or T cells enriched from blood (not recorded which). CDR3 in DNA: TGTGCCAGCAGTGAATATATCTTCACAGGAAACACCATATATTTT. Protein: CASSEYIFTGNTIYF. The whole variable domain, remainder taken from reference TRBV25-1 and TRBJ1-3, is EADIYQTPRYLVIGTGKKITLECSQTMGHDKMYWYQQDPGMELHLIHYSYGVNSTEKGDLSSESTVSRIRTEHFPLTLESARPSHTSQYLCASSEYIFTGNTIYFGEGSWLTVV.